The 18 T cell receptor beta chains below come from one sample, sequenced in a study of OX40 agonist ivuxolimab in advanced cancers. The repertoire was sequenced with immunoSEQ multiplex PCR; TCRdb's copy has only in-frame clones and lacks some. This repertoire shows more than 100,000 clones, over 75% found once; its top ten account for approximately 0.51%. The specimen comprised CD4+ or CD8+ T cells sorted from blood, sampled in a trial of the OX40 agonist ivuxolimab. These receptors originate from an adult with an advanced solid tumor such as melanoma, head and neck, liver or kidney cancer.

This clone was observed a few times. This chain joins TRBV7-2 and TRBJ1-6, with 7 bases that match TRBD1. Looked up from germline, CDR1 is SGHTA and CDR2 is FQGNSA. The CDR3 is 15 amino acids. J lost 8 bases, V lost 4 bases, and 8 bases had no gene match. The CDR3, as DNA: TGTGCCAGCAGCTCCTCTGGGACAGAGTATTCACCCCTCCACTTT. Encoded protein: CASSSSGTEYSPLHF.

The rearrangement uses TRBV14 and TRBJ2-2; maybe TRBD1 (6 bases). CDR3 size: 17 residues. V dropped 3 bases and J dropped 6 bases, with 20 bases sitting between them. From germline, CDR1 is SGHDN and CDR2 FVKESK. CDR3 residues: CASSQVFGRGKAGELFF. CDR3 DNA sequence: TGTGCCAGCAGCCAGGTCTTCGGCAGGGGAAAGGCCGGGGAGCTGTTTTTT.

The V call is TRBV19, the J call TRBJ2-5, with TRBD1 matching 8 bases. The CDR3 has 15 residues. V trimming: 3 bases; J trimming: 5 bases; junction bases outside the gene matches: 8. Germline values: CDR1 LNHDA, CDR2 SQIVND (reference sequence). Here the CDR3 DNA reads TGTGCCAGTAGTATCCAGGGGGCTAGGACGGAGACCCAGTACTTC. Amino acid sequence: CASSIQGARTETQYF.

This chain links TRBV5-5 with TRBJ2-5; D is ambiguous. The CDR3 is made up of 13 amino acids. V lost 0 bases and J lost 3, with 6 bases in between. Germline V CDR1 and CDR2: SGHKS, YYEKEE (reference sequence). For the CDR3, the DNA is TGTGCCAGCAGCTTGGCCTGGGAAGAGACCCAGTACTTC. The encoded protein is CASSLAWEETQYF.

In regard to this clone: The junction shows a germline mismatch at one end, possibly a read error. The V call is TRBV7-7, the J call TRBJ2-2; D call uncertain. The V gene's germline CDR1 is SSHAT and CDR2 FNYEAQ (reference sequence). This CDR3 region has 13 residues. The CDR3 DNA sequence: TGTGCTAGCAGTCGACAAGACACCGGGGAGCTGTTTTTT. Translating it yields CASSRQDTGELFF.

The chain links TRBV5-1 to TRBJ1-1; D not certain. Germline assignment: CDR1 SGHRS and CDR2 YFSETQ. CDR3 length: 15 amino acids. Trimming cost V 1 base and J 1 base, with 11 bases left between them. The CDR3 spells CASSLRDWGNTEAFF. CDR3 nucleotides: TGCGCCAGCAGCTTGAGGGATTGGGGGAACACTGAAGCTTTCTTT.

The V and J genes are TRBV7-2 and TRBJ1-4; perhaps TRBD1 as D (5 bases). The germline CDR1 and CDR2 sequences are SGHTA and FQGNSA. The CDR3 runs 17 residues. Trimming pared 2 bases from V and 6 bases from J, leaving 19 bases between. Here the CDR3 reads CASSLITPGRGDEKLFF. Here the CDR3 DNA reads TGTGCCAGCAGCTTAATTACTCCGGGACGGGGAGATGAAAAACTGTTTTTT.

The rearrangement joins TRBV5-1 to TRBJ2-7; 10 bases agree with TRBD1. The CDR3 totals 16 residues. V shed 4 bases, J shed 3 bases, and the junction held 10 bases outside the gene matches. Per germline, CDR1 SGHRS and CDR2 YFSETQ. The chain's CDR3 is CASSRFKGTGVYEQYF. The CDR3, as DNA: TGCGCCAGCAGCCGGTTCAAGGGGACAGGGGTCTACGAGCAGTACTTC.

The chain joins TRBV30 to TRBJ1-6, with D possibly being TRBD1 (5 bases). The length of the CDR3 is 13 residues. V was cut by 5 bases and J by 7 bases, with 12 bases left in between. The V gene's germline CDR1 is GTSNPN and CDR2 SVGIG (reference sequence). In DNA form, the CDR3 reads TGTGCCTGGGGGACGGTGGCGAATTCACCCCTCCACTTT. Translation gives CAWGTVANSPLHF.

The rearrangement links TRBV28 to TRBJ2-5, with 9 nucleotides matching TRBD1. With V trimmed by 4 bases and J by 5 bases, 8 bases remained unmatched. CDR1 MDHEN and CDR2 SYDVKM come from the germline V gene. There are 15 residues in the CDR3. The CDR3 sequence is CASSSGQGRQETQYF. For the CDR3, the DNA is TGTGCCAGCAGTTCGGGACAGGGAAGGCAGGAGACCCAGTACTTC.

CDR3 loop: CASSKGQVNEKLFF. In DNA, the CDR3 is TGTGCCAGCAGTAAGGGACAGGTGAATGAAAAACTGTTTTTT. This chain connects TRBV2 to TRBJ1-4; 8 bases line up with TRBD1. The CDR3 loop spans 14 amino acids. J was trimmed by 5 bases and V by 5 bases; bases with no gene match: 4. Germline CDR1 and CDR2: SNHLY and FYNNEI. Using reference TRBV2 and TRBJ1-4 for the parts outside the CDR3, the full variable domain is EPEVTQTPSHQVTQMGQEVILRCVPISNHLYFYWYRQILGQKVEFLVSFYNNEISEKSEIFDDQFSVERPDGSNFTLKIRSTKLEDSAMYFCASSKGQVNEKLFFGSGTQLSVL.

The CDR3 nucleotides are TGTGCCAGCAGCTTGGTGGACAGGGGCCCGGCCAAAAACATTCAGTACTTC. The encoded protein is CASSLVDRGPAKNIQYF. The chain carries TRBV7-2 and TRBJ2-4, with 9 bases identical to TRBD1. J gave up 1 base and V 3 bases, and 7 bases lay outside the gene matches. The germline V gene encodes CDR1 SGHTA and CDR2 FQGNSA. CDR3 length equals 17 residues.

V is TRBV28 and J is TRBJ2-3, with D possibly being TRBD2 (6 bases). Germline loops: CDR1 MDHEN, CDR2 SYDVKM. V lost 7 bases and J 1 base, leaving 15 bases between the germline ends. The CDR3 contains 15 residues. CDR3 region: CASNRRGLGTDTQYF. CDR3 sequence (DNA): TGTGCCAGCAACAGGCGGGGATTGGGCACAGATACGCAGTATTTT. The complete variable domain, with remaining parts taken from reference TRBV28 and TRBJ2-3, reads DVKVTQSSRYLVKRTGEKVFLECVQDMDHENMFWYRQDPGLGLRLIYFSYDVKMKEKGDIPEGYSVSREKKERFSLILESASTNQTSMYLCASNRRGLGTDTQYFGPGTRLTVL.

The rearrangement joins TRBV2 to TRBJ1-4; D is unclear. The V gene lost 7 bases and the J gene lost 5 bases, with 11 bases spanning the gap. Germline CDR1 and CDR2: SNHLY and FYNNEI. The length of the CDR3 is 13 residues. The chain's CDR3 is CASNIRGNEKLFF. CDR3 DNA: TGTGCCAGCAATATCCGAGGAAATGAAAAACTGTTTTTT.

The chain couples TRBV30 to TRBJ1-5, with a possible D match to TRBD1 (5 bases). The ends were cut back, 3 bases at V and 3 bases at J, with 12 bases in the middle. Germline CDR1 GTSNPN, CDR2 SVGIG (reference sequence). CDR3 length equals 14 residues. The CDR3 DNA follows: TGTGCCTGGAGCTTCCAGGGCAACAATCAGCCCCAGCATTTT. It translates to CAWSFQGNNQPQHF.

The rearrangement uses TRBV5-1 and TRBJ2-7, with D unclear. CDR3 size: 11 residues. Germline lookup yields CDR1 SGHRS and CDR2 YFSETQ. The V gene lost 5 bases and the J gene lost 0 bases, with 3 bases spanning the gap. DNA for the CDR3: TGCGCCAGCAGGAGCTCCTACGAGCAGTACTTC. This codes for CASRSSYEQYF. The full variable domain, completed using reference TRBV5-1 and TRBJ2-7, is KAGVTQTPRYLIKTRGQQVTLSCSPISGHRSVSWYQQTPGQGLQFLFEYFSETQRNKGNFPGRFSGRQFSNSRSEMNVSTLELGDSALYLCASRSSYEQYFGPGTRLTVT.

V is TRBV11-2 and J is TRBJ1-1, with 9 bases aligning to TRBD1. This CDR3 region has 15 residues. V gave up 3 bases and J gave up 5 bases; unmatched junction bases: 7. The germline V gene has CDR1 SGHAT and CDR2 FQNNGV. CDR3 region: CASSFQTGGLTEAFF. The CDR3 DNA reads as TGTGCCAGCAGCTTTCAGACAGGGGGGTTGACTGAAGCTTTCTTT. Using reference TRBV11-2 and TRBJ1-1 for the parts outside the CDR3, the full variable domain is EAGVAQSPRYKIIEKRQSVAFWCNPISGHATLYWYQQILGQGPKLLIQFQNNGVVDDSQLPKDRFSAERLKGVDSTLKIQPAKLEDSAVYLCASSFQTGGLTEAFFGQGTRLTVV.

CDR3 residues: CASSRWGQGENEQYF. The CDR3 nucleotides read TGCGCCAGCAGCCGGTGGGGACAGGGTGAGAACGAGCAGTACTTC. The rearrangement links TRBV4-3 to TRBJ2-7; 9 positions match TRBD1. This CDR3 has 15 residues. Germline CDR1 LGHNA, CDR2 YSLEER. V was clipped by 4 bases and J by 5 bases; unmatched bases: 9.